A single sample gave rise to the 15 T cell receptor beta chains below, sequenced in a study of shared clonotypes between healthy human individuals. Some clones are missing from TCRdb's copy, which holds only in-frame ones; the method was immunoSEQ multiplex PCR. The repertoire has roughly 1.5 million clones, approximately 98% of them found once; the top ten carry about 0.4%. Sequenced: naive CD4+ T cells sorted from blood. Subset: CD45RA+ positively selected. These receptors were obtained from a man aged 30 to 39 in good health.

J is TRBJ1-4 and V is TRBV11-2, with D tentatively TRBD1 (5 bases). The CDR3 runs to 14 residues. Trimming shortened V by 5 bases and J by 4 bases, and 11 bases separated the two germline ends. Germline V gene sequence: CDR1 SGHAT, CDR2 FQNNGV. CDR3 residues: CASSLDSFNEKLFF. As DNA, the CDR3 is TGTGCCAGCAGCCTCGACAGCTTTAATGAAAAACTGTTTTTT.

This chain uses TRBV5-1 with TRBJ2-2, with 7 bases matching TRBD1. Germline-derived CDR1 and CDR2 are SGHRS and YFSETQ. The CDR3 covers 15 residues. With 3 bases clipped from V and 3 bases from J, the junction kept 5 bases outside the gene matches. CDR3 amino acids: CASSSTGAYTGELFF. The CDR3 DNA reads as TGCGCCAGCAGCTCAACAGGGGCATACACCGGGGAGCTGTTTTTT.

As to this clone: One junction end disagrees with the germline gene, perhaps due to a read error. The chain has TRBV10-3 and TRBJ2-7; D may be TRBD2 (5 bases). The CDR3 runs 14 residues. The germline CDR1 and CDR2 sequences are ENHRY and SYGVKD. The CDR3 spells CAISERGSGYERYF. As DNA, the CDR3 is TGTGCCATCAGTGAGAGAGGGAGCGGCTACGAGCGGTACTTC.

The chain joins TRBV9 to TRBJ2-1, with TRBD1 as a possible D gene (5 bases). Trimming left V 4 bases short and J 7 bases short, with 21 bases between. In germline, CDR1 is SGDLS, CDR2 YYNGEE. The CDR3 loop spans 16 amino acids. The CDR3 here is CASSPLGRTMVNEQFF. For the CDR3, the DNA is TGTGCCAGCAGCCCCTTAGGGCGGACAATGGTGAATGAGCAGTTCTTC.

The chain recombines TRBV18 with TRBJ1-2, with 8 bases matching TRBD1. The germline CDR1 and CDR2 sequences are KGHSH and LQKENI. V lost 0 bases and J lost 1; bases outside the gene matches: 1. The CDR3 consists of 15 residues. For the CDR3, the DNA is TGTGCCAGCTCACCACCGGGACAGGTTAACTATGGCTACACCTTC. Amino acids: CASSPPGQVNYGYTF.

The rearrangement joins TRBV29-1 to TRBJ2-2; tentatively, D is TRBD2 (6 bases). The CDR3 has 13 residues. With 7 bases removed from V and 0 bases from J, the gap between germline ends came to 9 bases. CDR1 and CDR2 (germline): SQVTM, ANQGSEA. CDR3 nucleotide sequence: TGCAGCGCCGGGACTTCGAACACCGGGGAGCTGTTTTTT. Amino acids: CSAGTSNTGELFF.

The J gene is TRBJ2-7, the V gene TRBV5-1; TRBD1 agrees at 10 bases. Germline-derived CDR1 and CDR2 are SGHRS and YFSETQ. The V and J ends lost 4 bases and 2 bases, in that order; junction bases with no gene match: 3. The CDR3 is made up of 14 amino acids. The CDR3 DNA follows: TGCGCCAGCAGCAACGGACAGGGGGCCTACGAGCAGTACTTC. Translating gives CASSNGQGAYEQYF.

This chain connects TRBV6-1 to TRBJ2-3, with D tentatively TRBD2 (6 bases). Between the trimmed V and J ends, which lost 5 bases and 4 bases, there was a span of 10 bases. CDR1 and CDR2 from the germline V gene are MNHNS and SASEGT. This CDR3 spans 13 amino acids. DNA of the CDR3: TGTGCCAGCAGTTGGGGGGACCCAGATACGCAGTATTTT. Translated: CASSWGDPDTQYF.

On this clone: Other DNA sequences in the same sample also yield this CDR3. The V call is TRBV25-1, the J call TRBJ1-3; D ambiguous. CDR3 length: 12 amino acids. Germline V lookup: CDR1 MGHDK, CDR2 SYGVNS. Trimming removed 6 bases at V and 0 bases at J, with 3 bases between. The CDR3 sequence: CASRASGNTIYF. DNA for the CDR3: TGTGCCAGCAGGGCCTCTGGAAACACCATATATTTT.

A word on this clone: At one boundary the junction diverges from the germline segment, which might be a read error. The chain employs TRBV6-1 and TRBJ1-1; D is undetermined. CDR3 size: 11 residues. Germline lookup yields CDR1 MNHNS and CDR2 SASEGT. This chain's CDR3 is CTSTLQSEAFF. The CDR3 DNA reads TGTACCAGCACTCTACAGAGTGAAGCTTTCTTT.

This chain joins TRBV4-3 and TRBJ2-2; no clear D gene. CDR3 length equals 13 residues. Germline V gives CDR1 LGHNA, CDR2 YSLEER. With 4 bases removed from V and 5 bases from J, the gap between germline ends came to 8 bases. CDR3 coding DNA: TGCGCCAGCAGCCTTGGTTGGACCGGGGAGCTGTTTTTT. This encodes CASSLGWTGELFF.

The V gene is TRBV5-1, the J gene TRBJ1-2; no firm D call. This CDR3 has 15 residues. Per germline, CDR1 SGHRS and CDR2 YFSETQ. Between the trimmed V and J ends, which lost 2 bases and 3 bases, there was a span of 14 bases. The CDR3 bases are TGCGCCAGCAGCTTTTACCGGGCCGGAGACTATGGCTACACCTTC. As protein: CASSFYRAGDYGYTF. Full variable domain (remainder filled in from reference TRBV5-1 and TRBJ1-2): KAGVTQTPRYLIKTRGQQVTLSCSPISGHRSVSWYQQTPGQGLQFLFEYFSETQRNKGNFPGRFSGRQFSNSRSEMNVSTLELGDSALYLCASSFYRAGDYGYTFGSGTRLTVV.

This chain uses TRBV27 with TRBJ2-1, with 10 nucleotides matching TRBD2. The trim removed 6 bases at V and 6 bases at J, leaving 14 bases unmatched. Germline V CDR1 and CDR2: MNHEY, SMNVEV (reference sequence). The CDR3 extends over 17 amino acids. The CDR3 nucleotides are TGTGCCAGCAGCCGATCGAGGACTAGCGGACCGGCCAATGAGCAGTTCTTC. As protein: CASSRSRTSGPANEQFF.

The chain combines TRBV7-2 with TRBJ1-5; tentatively, D is TRBD1 (5 bases). From germline, CDR1 is SGHTA and CDR2 FQGNSA. Between the trimmed V and J ends, which lost 6 bases and 4 bases, there was a span of 13 bases. There are 14 residues in the CDR3. The CDR3 sequence: CASSQVGGNQPQHF. The CDR3 DNA follows: TGTGCCAGCAGTCAAGTTGGGGGAAATCAGCCCCAGCATTTT.

This chain connects TRBV14 to TRBJ1-1, with D hard to call. The germline V gene encodes CDR1 SGHDN and CDR2 FVKESK. This CDR3 is built from 13 residues. Trimming removed 3 bases from V and 1 base from J, with 6 bases in between. This CDR3 is CASSQKPNTEAFF. For the CDR3, the DNA is TGTGCCAGCAGCCAGAAACCGAACACTGAAGCTTTCTTT.